This TCR beta chain was recovered during a study of blood T cell repertoires in COVID-19. Overall study: Samples taken during acute and convalescent COVID-19 were collected in the United States, Italy and Spain. The cDNA or gDNA used as material had been derived from T cells, B-cell-depleted T cells, or PBMCs.

Profiling relied on immunoSEQ multiplex PCR, and the TCRdb table lists in-frame clones only, not all of them. Of about 230,000 clones listed, roughly 88% were seen once; the top ten hold about 1.5%. Germline loops: CDR1 MGHRA, CDR2 YSYEKL. Trimming at V came to 4 bases and at J to 5 bases, leaving 9 bases not matched to a gene. The CDR3 has 15 amino acids. The rearrangement uses TRBV4-1 and TRBJ2-7, with 9 positions matching TRBD2. The TCR sequence derives from a woman aged 40 to 50 who had recovered from COVID-19. The sequencing input was peripheral blood. Here the CDR3 reads CASSPTRASGNEQYF. The CDR3, as DNA: TGCGCCAGCAGCCCAACCCGGGCTAGCGGGAACGAGCAGTACTTC.